Here is one T cell receptor (beta chain) with its context. This record comes from a study of blood T cell repertoires in COVID-19. About the study: Samples of COVID-19 (acute and convalescent) were obtained from the United States, Italy and Spain. T cells, B-cell-depleted T cells, or PBMCs provided the cDNA or gDNA that served as material.

Libraries were prepared by immunoSEQ multiplex PCR; TCRdb keeps only in-frame clonotypes and omits some of them. The table has tens of thousands of clones, approximately 86% seen once. The junction had 3 bases not matched to a gene; V was cut back by 1 base and J by 7 bases. The CDR3 has 13 residues. The germline V gene has CDR1 SNHLY and CDR2 FYNNEI. The chain carries TRBV2 and TRBJ2-5; the match to TRBD2 covers 7 bases. This receptor was identified in a man aged 55 to 70 with acute or convalescent COVID-19. The sequencing sample was made of peripheral blood. CDR3 in amino acids: CASSEERGRTQYF. CDR3 nucleotides: TGTGCCAGCAGTGAAGAGCGGGGTAGGACCCAGTACTTC.